In its sample, the clone carrying this TCR beta chain was seen once. The sample comes from a study of blood T cell repertoires in COVID-19. As for the study in general: Both acute and convalescent COVID-19 samples were obtained from the United States, Italy and Spain. The cDNA or gDNA used as material had been derived from T cells, B-cell-depleted T cells, or PBMCs.

Germline V gene data show CDR1 as LGHDT and CDR2 as YNNKEL (reference sequence). The V and J ends lost 4 bases and 0 bases respectively, with 12 bases between them. The CDR3 is made up of 15 amino acids. The protocol was immunoSEQ multiplex PCR, while the TCRdb copy is restricted to in-frame clones and leaves out a portion. The data contain approximately 300,000 clones, 90% to 95% of them singletons. Participants were aged roughly 18 to 100 years from about two dozen US areas. The chain links TRBV3-1 (or the pseudogene TRBV3-2) to TRBJ1-2; D gene ambiguous. This receptor was obtained from a woman between 25 and 40 years old who had been exposed to COVID-19. Sequencing input: PBMCs or T cells enriched from blood (not recorded which). The CDR3 DNA reads TGTGCCAGCAGCCCCCCCAGCCAGGCTAACTATGGCTACACCTTC. It specifies CASSPPSQANYGYTF.